The source of this T cell receptor (beta chain) is a study of Ad26.COV2.S vaccination and SARS-CoV-2 variants. About the research overall: Into the muscle, Ad26.COV2.S was dosed once or twice, 56 days apart. Study results and limitations: Non-spike TCR breadth showed similarity between vaccine and placebo recipients.

Treatment of the sample: about 20 received Ad26.COV2.S at low or high dose, single or two shots; about 5 received placebo; per-sample allocation not given. The samples date from day 63 after the first vaccine or placebo injection. Wuhan-strain spike was delivered by a replication-incompetent Ad26 vector. V was cut by 7 bases and J by 7 bases, with 13 bases left in between. The CDR3 length is 13 residues. Germline CDR1 ENHRY, CDR2 SYGVKD. Regarding this clone: Its antigen is as yet unknown.

Profiling relied on immunoSEQ multiplex PCR, and the TCRdb table lists in-frame clones only, not all of them. The repertoire has about 350,000 clones, around 83% of them found once; the top ten carry approximately 3.5%. The chain joins TRBV10-3 to TRBJ2-2; D not certain. This sequence originates from a person between 18 and 65 years old who received the Ad26.COV2.S COVID-19 vaccine or a placebo. The sequenced sample was peripheral blood, obtained in a trial of Ad26.COV2.S vaccine versus placebo. The CDR3 nucleotides are TGTGCCATCAAAGAGACTTACGGCGGGGAGCTGTTTTTT. Translation gives CAIKETYGGELFF.